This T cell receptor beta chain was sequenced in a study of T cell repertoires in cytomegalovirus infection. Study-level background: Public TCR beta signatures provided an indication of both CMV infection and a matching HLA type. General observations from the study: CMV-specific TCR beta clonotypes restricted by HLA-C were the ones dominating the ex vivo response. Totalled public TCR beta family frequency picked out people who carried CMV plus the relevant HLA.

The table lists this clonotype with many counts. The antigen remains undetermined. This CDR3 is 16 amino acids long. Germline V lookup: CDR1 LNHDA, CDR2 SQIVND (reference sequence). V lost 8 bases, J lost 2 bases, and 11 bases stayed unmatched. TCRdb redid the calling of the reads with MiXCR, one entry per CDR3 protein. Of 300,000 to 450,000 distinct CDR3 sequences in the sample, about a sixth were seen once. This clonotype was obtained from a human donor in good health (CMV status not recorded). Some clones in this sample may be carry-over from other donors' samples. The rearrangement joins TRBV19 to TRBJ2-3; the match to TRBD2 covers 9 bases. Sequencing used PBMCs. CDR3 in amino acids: CASRSAGGPSTDTQYF. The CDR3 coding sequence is TGTGCCAGTCGGTCAGCGGGGGGACCTTCCACAGATACGCAGTATTTT.